This T cell receptor (beta chain) was profiled in a study of beta chain features in type 1 diabetes. As for the study in general: Patients and healthy donors were similar in age, gender and cell yields. Roughly 110,000,000 sorted cells were examined across all samples. Notes on the study in general: It was among patients, rather than healthy donors, that naive, central memory and Treg TCRB repertoires appeared more similar. Across all four CD4+ subsets, people with type 1 diabetes showed modestly shorter TCRB CDR3s.

On this clone itself: Antigen unknown.

The CDR3 sequence is 14 residues long. Germline assignment: CDR1 KGHSY and CDR2 FQNENV. V dropped 2 bases and J dropped 0 bases, with 6 bases sitting between them. The study reverse transcribed the entire isolated RNA, so it sequenced expressed TCRB transcripts. Sequenced naive, central memory and regulatory T cell samples produced an average of around 4 million reads. The assay was immunoSEQ multiplex PCR, and TCRdb's table has in-frame clones only and misses some. The data show around 250,000 clones, 13% to 15% seen once. J is TRBJ2-3 and V is TRBV16; D unresolved. The TCR sequence derives from a man aged 25-40 years with type 1 diabetes. What was sequenced was naive CD4+ T cells from blood. The DNA of the CDR3 is TGTGCCAGCAGCCAAGGGCATAGCACAGATACGCAGTATTTT. Translated, it gives CASSQGHSTDTQYF.